The 10 T cell receptor beta chains below come from one sample, sequenced in a study of beta chain features in type 1 diabetes. Whole-study results and caveats: A moderate, significant TCRB CDR3 shortening appeared in type 1 diabetes across four CD4+ subsets.

Expressed TCRB transcripts were sequenced, since all the RNA that had been isolated was reverse transcribed. Measured with immunoSEQ multiplex PCR; TCRdb has only the in-frame clones, and not every one. The data hold 200,000 to 300,000 clones, with 9.5% to 13% observed a single time. These receptors have no identified antigens. Specimen: naive CD4+ T cells from blood. These receptors all come from a man aged 30 to 39 with type 1 diabetes.

This clone was found a few times. V and J are TRBV20-1 and TRBJ1-2; D is ambiguous. This CDR3 has 11 amino acids. Trimming shortened V by 1 base and J by 8 bases, and 8 bases separated the two germline ends. Germline CDR1 reads DFQATT; CDR2 reads SNEGSKA (reference sequence). This chain's CDR3 is CSARVGEGYTF. The CDR3, as DNA: TGCAGTGCTAGAGTCGGGGAGGGCTACACCTTC.

The rearrangement joins TRBV9 to TRBJ1-4; a weak D match, TRBD1 (6 bases). V lost 3 bases, J lost 0 bases, and 9 bases lay in between. The CDR3 covers 15 residues. The V gene's germline CDR1 is SGDLS and CDR2 YYNGEE. The CDR3 nucleotides are TGTGCCAGCAGCGCCAGGGGTTCAACTAATGAAAAACTGTTTTTT. Residues: CASSARGSTNEKLFF. Together with reference TRBV9 and TRBJ1-4, the CDR3 gives the full variable domain: DSGVTQTPKHLITATGQRVTLRCSPRSGDLSVYWYQQSLDQGLQFLIQYYNGEERAKGNILERFSAQQFPDLHSELNLSSLELGDSALYFCASSARGSTNEKLFFGSGTQLSVL.

This clone appeared a few times. The J gene is TRBJ2-1, the V gene TRBV5-1, with 7 nucleotides matching TRBD1. The V gene end was trimmed by 7 bases and the J gene end by 2 bases; junction bases not matched to a gene: 9. The CDR3 loop spans 15 amino acids. Germline V gives CDR1 SGHRS, CDR2 YFSETQ. Here the CDR3 reads CASASTGQTYNEQFF. Written as DNA, the CDR3 is TGCGCCAGCGCCTCCACGGGACAGACCTACAATGAGCAGTTCTTC.

The chain recombines TRBV18 with TRBJ1-2; tentative D call: TRBD1 (5 bases). The CDR3 length is 15 residues. In germline, CDR1 is KGHSH, CDR2 LQKENI. V dropped 3 bases and J dropped 4 bases, with 15 bases sitting between them. DNA of the CDR3: TGTGCCAGCTCACCGCAGGAGGAGGGGACCTATGGCTACACCTTC. As protein: CASSPQEEGTYGYTF.

The chain links TRBV2 to TRBJ2-3; 10 bases agree with TRBD2. This CDR3 contains 15 residues. Per the germline V gene, CDR1 is SNHLY and CDR2 is FYNNEI. After removal of 7 bases from V and 8 bases from J, the junction contained 12 bases not matched to a gene. DNA for the CDR3: TGTGCCAGCACGACGACTAGCGGGCCCGGTGGTACGCAGTATTTT. Its protein is CASTTTSGPGGTQYF.

The CDR3 loop is CASKRTVINQPQHF. In DNA form, the CDR3 reads TGTGCCAGCAAGAGGACTGTAATTAATCAGCCCCAGCATTTT. The J gene is TRBJ1-5, the V gene TRBV27; D unresolved. Germline V gene data show CDR1 as MNHEY and CDR2 as SMNVEV (reference sequence). This CDR3 has 14 amino acids. V was cut by 7 bases and J by 4 bases, with 14 bases left in between.

This chain connects TRBV2 to TRBJ2-7; 11 positions match TRBD2. The junction had 3 bases not matched to a gene; V was cut back by 3 bases and J by 2 bases. This CDR3 has 15 residues. Germline V gene sequence: CDR1 SNHLY, CDR2 FYNNEI. CDR3 nucleotides: TGTGCCAGCAGTGATTTAGCGGGGGGGACCTACGAGCAGTACTTC. Its protein product is CASSDLAGGTYEQYF.

The chain carries TRBV11-2 and TRBJ2-7, with 11 bases lining up with TRBD1. The CDR3 loop spans 15 amino acids. The germline gives CDR1 SGHAT, CDR2 FQNNGV. After removal of 5 bases from V and 6 bases from J, the junction contained 9 bases not matched to a gene. CDR3 DNA: TGTGCCAGCAGCACCCCGGGACAGGGGGGCCTCGAGCAGTACTTC. Amino acid sequence: CASSTPGQGGLEQYF.

The V call is TRBV4-1, the J call TRBJ2-5, with D possibly matching TRBD1 (7 bases). Germline V CDR1 and CDR2: MGHRA, YSYEKL. The CDR3 covers 14 residues. V shed 4 bases and J shed 5 bases, with 14 bases lying between them. In DNA form, the CDR3 reads TGCGCCAGCAGCCGGAGGGACAGTAGGGAGACCCAGTACTTC. This translates into CASSRRDSRETQYF.

The chain combines TRBV18 with TRBJ1-5, with D tentatively TRBD1 (6 bases). The CDR3 has 15 amino acids. Germline assignment: CDR1 KGHSH and CDR2 LQKENI. Trimming cost V 2 bases and J 5 bases, with 13 bases left between them. The CDR3, as DNA: TGTGCCAGCTCACCATCAGGGGCGGTTGATCAGCCCCAGCATTTT. This gives the protein CASSPSGAVDQPQHF.